This T cell receptor (beta chain) comes out of a study of vaccination and CD4 T cells after COVID-19. Sample time point: late sampling 161 to 241 days after vaccination in a few convalescent patients. Treatment: approximately 9-day PBMC culture with coronavirus spike peptide pools or control peptides (ViraFEST assay). Half-medium changes with fresh IL-2 medium occurred on days 3 and 7. Researchers used the Oncomine TCR Beta short-read assay to sequence DNA from cultured CD4+ T cells. TCRdb fed the PCR reads into MiXCR, producing one record per CDR3 protein. Of 20,000 to 25,000 distinct CDR3 sequences in the sample, 30% to 35% were seen once. This clonotype is medium-sized within its sample. Its antigen is not known. Germline CDR1 SGHTA, CDR2 FQGNSA. The length of the CDR3 is 15 residues. V lost 5 bases and J 2 bases, leaving 13 bases between the germline ends. Study results and limitations: Looking at convalescent patients, 304 of their 307 vaccine-specific clones were spike mono-reactive. A median approximately 86% of convalescent patients' SARS-CoV-2-reactive clones emerged only after vaccination.

The clonotype originates from a human donor who had recovered from COVID-19. The specimen comprised CD4+ T cells from blood, cultured in vitro, sampled about 7 months after SARS-CoV-2 vaccination. The V call is TRBV7-2, the J call TRBJ2-1; D might be TRBD2 (5 bases). CDR3 coding DNA: TGTGCCAGCAGCCTCGACTATACCACCTACAATGAGCAGTTCTTC. Amino acid sequence: CASSLDYTTYNEQFF.